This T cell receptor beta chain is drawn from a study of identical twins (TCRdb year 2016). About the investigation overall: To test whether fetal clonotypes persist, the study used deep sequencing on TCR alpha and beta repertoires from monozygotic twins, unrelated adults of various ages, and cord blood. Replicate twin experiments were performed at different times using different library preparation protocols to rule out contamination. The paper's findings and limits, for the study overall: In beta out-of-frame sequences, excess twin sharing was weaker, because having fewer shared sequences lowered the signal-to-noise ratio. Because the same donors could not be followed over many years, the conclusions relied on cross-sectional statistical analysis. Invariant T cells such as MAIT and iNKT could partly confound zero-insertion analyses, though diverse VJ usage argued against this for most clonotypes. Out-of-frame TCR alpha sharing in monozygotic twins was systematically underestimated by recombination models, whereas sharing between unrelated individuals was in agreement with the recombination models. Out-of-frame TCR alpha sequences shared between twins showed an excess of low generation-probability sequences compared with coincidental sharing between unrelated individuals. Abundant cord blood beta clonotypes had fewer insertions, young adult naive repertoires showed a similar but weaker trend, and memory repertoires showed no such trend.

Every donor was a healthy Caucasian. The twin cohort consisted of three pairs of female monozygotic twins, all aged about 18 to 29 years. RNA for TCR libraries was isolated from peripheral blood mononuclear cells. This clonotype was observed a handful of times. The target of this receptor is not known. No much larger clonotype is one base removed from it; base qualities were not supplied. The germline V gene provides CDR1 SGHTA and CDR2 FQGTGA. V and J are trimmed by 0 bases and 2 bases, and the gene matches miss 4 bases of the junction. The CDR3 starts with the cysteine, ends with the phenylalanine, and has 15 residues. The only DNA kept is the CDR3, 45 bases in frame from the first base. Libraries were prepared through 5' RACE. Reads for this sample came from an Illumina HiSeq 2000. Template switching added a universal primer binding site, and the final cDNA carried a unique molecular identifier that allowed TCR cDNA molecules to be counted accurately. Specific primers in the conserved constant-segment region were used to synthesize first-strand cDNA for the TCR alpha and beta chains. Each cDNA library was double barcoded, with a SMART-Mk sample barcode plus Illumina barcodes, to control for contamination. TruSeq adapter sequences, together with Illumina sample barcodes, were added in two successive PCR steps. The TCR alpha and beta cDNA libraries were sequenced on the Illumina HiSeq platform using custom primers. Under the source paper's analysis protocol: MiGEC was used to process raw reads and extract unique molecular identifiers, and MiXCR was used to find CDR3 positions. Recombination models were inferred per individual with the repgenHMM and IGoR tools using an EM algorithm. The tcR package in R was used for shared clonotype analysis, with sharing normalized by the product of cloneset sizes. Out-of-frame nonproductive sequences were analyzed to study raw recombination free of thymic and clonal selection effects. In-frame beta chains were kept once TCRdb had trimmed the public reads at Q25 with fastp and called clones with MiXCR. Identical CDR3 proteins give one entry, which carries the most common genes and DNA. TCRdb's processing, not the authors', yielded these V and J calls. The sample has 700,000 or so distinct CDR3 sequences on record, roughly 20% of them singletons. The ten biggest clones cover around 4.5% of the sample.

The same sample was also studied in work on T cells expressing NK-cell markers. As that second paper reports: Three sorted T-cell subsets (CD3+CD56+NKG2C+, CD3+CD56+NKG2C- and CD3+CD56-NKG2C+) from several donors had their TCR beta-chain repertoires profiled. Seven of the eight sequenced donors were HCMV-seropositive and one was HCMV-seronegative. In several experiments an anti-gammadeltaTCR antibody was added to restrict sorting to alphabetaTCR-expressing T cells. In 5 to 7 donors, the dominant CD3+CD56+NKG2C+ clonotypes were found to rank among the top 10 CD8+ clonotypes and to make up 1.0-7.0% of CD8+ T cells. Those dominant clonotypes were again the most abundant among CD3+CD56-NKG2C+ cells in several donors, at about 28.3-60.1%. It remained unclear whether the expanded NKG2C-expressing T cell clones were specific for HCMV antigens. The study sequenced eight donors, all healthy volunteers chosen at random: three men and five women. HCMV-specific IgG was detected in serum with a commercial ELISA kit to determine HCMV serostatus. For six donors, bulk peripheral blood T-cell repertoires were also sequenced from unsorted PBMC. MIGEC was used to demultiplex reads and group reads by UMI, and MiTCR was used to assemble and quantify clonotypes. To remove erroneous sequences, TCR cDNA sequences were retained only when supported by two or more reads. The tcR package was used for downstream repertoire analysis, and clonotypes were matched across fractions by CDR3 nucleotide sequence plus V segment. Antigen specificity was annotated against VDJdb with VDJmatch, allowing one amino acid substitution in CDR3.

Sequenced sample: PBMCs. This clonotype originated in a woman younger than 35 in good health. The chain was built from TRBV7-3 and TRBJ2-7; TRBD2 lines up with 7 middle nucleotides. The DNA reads TGTGCCAGCAGCTTAACGGGACTAACAACCTACGAGCAGTACTTC. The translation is CASSLTGLTTYEQYF.